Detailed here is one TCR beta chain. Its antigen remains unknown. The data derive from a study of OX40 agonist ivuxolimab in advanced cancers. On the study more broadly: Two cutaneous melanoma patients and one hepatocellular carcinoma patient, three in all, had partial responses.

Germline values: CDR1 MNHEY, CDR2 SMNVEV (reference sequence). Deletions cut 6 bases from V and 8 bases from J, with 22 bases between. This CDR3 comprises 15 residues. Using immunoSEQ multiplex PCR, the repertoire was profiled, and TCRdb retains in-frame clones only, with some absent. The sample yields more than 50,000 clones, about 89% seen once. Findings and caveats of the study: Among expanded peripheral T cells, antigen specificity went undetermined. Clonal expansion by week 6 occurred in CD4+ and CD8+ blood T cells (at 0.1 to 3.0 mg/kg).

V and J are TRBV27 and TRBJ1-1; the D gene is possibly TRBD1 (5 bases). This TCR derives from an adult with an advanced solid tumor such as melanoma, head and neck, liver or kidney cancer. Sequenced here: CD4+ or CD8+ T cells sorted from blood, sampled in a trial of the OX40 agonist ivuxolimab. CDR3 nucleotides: TGTGCCAGCAGACCTAGTGGGGCGGGGAGGCACGAAGCTTTCTTT. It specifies CASRPSGAGRHEAFF.